Below, one T cell receptor beta chain is given with its context. Its target is not known. The CDR3 spans 15 residues. V lost 3 bases to trimming and J lost 8 bases, with 19 bases between them. Germline V lookup: CDR1 SGHVS, CDR2 FQNEAQ. The entry originates in a study of cytomegalovirus exposure and HLA in healthy donors. As for the study in general: The study's early data release held 75 million to 95 million unique TCRs from HLA-typed donors.

Primers included in the PCR were 60 Vbeta and 13 Jbeta primers. This table comes from immunoSEQ multiplex PCR, and its TCRdb copy is limited to in-frame clones, with some not included. Of about 110,000 clones listed, about 78% were seen once; the top ten hold 8.2%. The study, taken as a whole, reports: Confirmation was obtained in vitro that a few CMV-associated chains are specific for CMV antigens. By a later analysis, the bulk of CMV-associated TCR beta chains appeared HLA-restricted.

The rearrangement links TRBV7-8 to TRBJ1-2, with D tentatively TRBD1 (5 bases). The sequence came from a woman in her forties in good health and CMV-seropositive. The sequenced sample was PBMCs. The CDR3 sequence: CASSLDVQGRQGYTF. The CDR3 DNA is TGTGCCAGCAGCTTGGATGTCCAGGGAAGGCAGGGCTACACCTTC.